Following are 29 T cell receptor beta chains from one sample sequenced in a study of cytomegalovirus exposure and HLA in healthy donors. 60 Vbeta and 13 Jbeta primers were used in PCR. Profiling relied on immunoSEQ multiplex PCR, and the TCRdb table lists in-frame clones only, not all of them. This sample carries over 150,000 clones, more than 75% of them seen once, and the ten largest clones take roughly 13%. Specimen: PBMCs. These receptors were taken from a man aged 30 to 39 in good health and CMV-seropositive.

This clone showed up just a few times. The chain carries TRBV28 and TRBJ1-2; no clear D. V was cut by 2 bases and J by 0 bases, with 7 bases left in between. The CDR3 is made up of 14 amino acids. Germline CDR1 reads MDHEN; CDR2 reads SYDVKM. CDR3 DNA: TGTGCCAGCAGTTTACTGGGAGCTAACTATGGCTACACCTTC. Encoded protein: CASSLLGANYGYTF.

The genes are TRBV7-8 and TRBJ1-3; D gene uncertain. Germline lookup yields CDR1 SGHVS and CDR2 FQNEAQ. Trimming removed 4 bases at V and 1 base at J, with 11 bases between. The CDR3 consists of 15 residues. The CDR3, as DNA: TGTGCCAGCAGCTCCGGTCCCTATTCTGGAAACACCATATATTTT. It encodes CASSSGPYSGNTIYF.

Remarks on this clone: Other DNA sequences from this sample encode an identical CDR3 as well. V usage is TRBV9 and J usage is TRBJ1-1; 8 bases are a match to TRBD1. The CDR3 loop spans 14 amino acids. Trimming at V came to 0 bases and at J to 4 bases, leaving 2 bases not matched to a gene. Germline loops: CDR1 SGDLS, CDR2 YYNGEE. The CDR3 protein is CASSVGQGSTEAFF. CDR3 sequence (DNA): TGTGCCAGCAGCGTAGGACAGGGGAGCACTGAAGCTTTCTTT.

This clone was seen only once. V and J are TRBV2 and TRBJ1-6; D is undetermined. V shed 6 bases and J shed 8 bases, with 11 bases lying between them. CDR1 and CDR2 from the germline V gene are SNHLY and FYNNEI. The CDR3 has 13 amino acids. This CDR3 is CASRRISDSPLHF. The CDR3 nucleotides read TGTGCCAGCAGGCGAATTTCGGATTCACCCCTCCACTTT.

The V call is TRBV15, the J call TRBJ2-3, with 12 bases that match TRBD2. After removal of 4 bases from V and 8 bases from J, the junction contained 19 bases not matched to a gene. The CDR3 has 19 residues. Germline assignment: CDR1 LNHNV and CDR2 YYDKDF (reference sequence). The CDR3 DNA reads as TGTGCCACCAGCACCCTAGCGGGAGGGCCCTCGAGAGAAGCCTTTACGCAGTATTTT. It specifies CATSTLAGGPSREAFTQYF.

The table lists this clone with a count of one. This rearrangement joins TRBV9 to TRBJ2-2; the match to TRBD1 covers 7 bases. Germline loops: CDR1 SGDLS, CDR2 YYNGEE. The CDR3 length is 16 residues. V shed 0 bases, J shed 4 bases, and the junction held 6 bases outside the gene matches. CDR3 loop: CASSVGGGSSTGELFF. CDR3 coding DNA: TGTGCCAGCAGCGTAGGAGGGGGCTCGAGCACCGGGGAGCTGTTTTTT.

The rearrangement joins TRBV25-1 to TRBJ2-1; 7 bases agree with TRBD2. V lost 2 bases to trimming and J lost 4 bases; unmatched junction nucleotides: 2. This CDR3 region has 14 residues. Per the germline V gene, CDR1 is MGHDK and CDR2 is SYGVNS. In DNA, the CDR3 is TGTGCCAGCAGTGAACCGGGGGGATACAATGAGCAGTTCTTC. Translated: CASSEPGGYNEQFF.

The CDR3 coding sequence is TGTGCCAGCAGCTTAGCCCGGACAGATACGCAGTATTTT. It yields the protein CASSLARTDTQYF. The V gene is TRBV7-8, the J gene TRBJ2-3; D not resolved. Trimming took off 0 bases at V and 3 bases at J, with 4 bases between the two ends. The germline gives CDR1 SGHVS, CDR2 FQNEAQ. The CDR3 covers 13 residues.

V usage is TRBV5-1 and J usage is TRBJ2-2; possible D gene TRBD1, 5 bases. V was trimmed by 8 bases and J by 0 bases, leaving 11 bases between them. The CDR3 loop spans 14 amino acids. Germline V gene data show CDR1 as SGHRS and CDR2 as YFSETQ. Written as DNA, the CDR3 is TGCGCCAGTTCGCAGGGAACGAACACCGGGGAGCTGTTTTTT. It yields the protein CASSQGTNTGELFF.

This CDR3 reads CASSLSVGELFF. CDR3 nucleotides: TGTGCCAGCAGCCTTAGCGTCGGGGAGCTGTTTTTT. The rearrangement uses TRBV5-6 and TRBJ2-2; weak D call: TRBD2 (5 bases). V was shortened by 4 bases and J by 7 bases, with 8 bases between the two germline ends. Germline V gene data show CDR1 as SGHDT and CDR2 as YYEEEE. CDR3 length: 12 amino acids.

Comments on this clone: The germline gene is not matched at one end of the junction; a read error may be the cause. The chain couples TRBV6-5 to TRBJ2-7, with TRBD2 matching over 11 bases. Looked up from germline, CDR1 is MNHEY and CDR2 is SVGAGI. This CDR3 comprises 16 residues. The chain's CDR3 is CVSSYSSTSGNYEQYF. The CDR3 DNA reads as TGTGTCAGCAGTTACTCGTCGACTAGCGGGAACTACGAGCAGTACTTC.

This clone was recorded only once. The V gene is TRBV5-3, the J gene TRBJ2-1; TRBD2 is a possible D gene (7 bases). TRBV5-3 is designated an ORF whose function remains uncertain. This CDR3 is built from 18 residues. Trimming took 0 bases from V and 5 from J, leaving 21 bases between them. The CDR3 is CARSLVWGGPLGDNEQFF. Here the CDR3 DNA reads TGTGCCAGAAGCTTGGTTTGGGGGGGCCCTTTGGGGGACAATGAGCAGTTCTTC.

V and J are TRBV19 and TRBJ2-7; the match to TRBD2 covers 8 bases. Trimming removed 6 bases from V and 6 bases from J; junction bases left unmatched: 10. Germline CDR1 is LNHDA and CDR2 is SQIVND (reference sequence). The CDR3 has 14 residues. As DNA, the CDR3 is TGTGCCAGTAGGGTAGTAGCGGGACGACGCGAGCAGTACTTC. This translates into CASRVVAGRREQYF.

V is TRBV28 and J is TRBJ2-1; perhaps TRBD2 as D (5 bases). The CDR3 has 10 amino acids. Trimming took 5 bases from V and 13 from J, leaving 9 bases between them. The germline gives CDR1 MDHEN, CDR2 SYDVKM. This CDR3 is CASSTGKQFF. DNA for the CDR3: TGTGCCAGCAGTACCGGGAAACAGTTCTTC.

The chain employs TRBV27 and TRBJ2-7; the D gene is possibly TRBD2 (5 bases). The CDR3 is 15 amino acids. Germline assignment: CDR1 MNHEY and CDR2 SMNVEV (reference sequence). V lost 2 bases to trimming and J lost 1 base, with 12 bases between them. The CDR3 nucleotides are TGTGCCAGCAGTTTAGAGGGCCGAAAGTCCTACGAGCAGTACTTC. Protein product: CASSLEGRKSYEQYF.

V usage is TRBV6-6 and J usage is TRBJ2-5; D is perhaps TRBD1 (5 bases). The DNA end is a closer match to TRBJ2-7, so the J assignment may be wrong. Germline CDR1 reads MNHNY; CDR2 reads SVGAGI (reference sequence). This CDR3 is built from 16 residues. The CDR3 sequence: CASIKSPGTGSYEQYF. The CDR3 DNA reads TGTGCCAGCATCAAAAGTCCCGGAACAGGATCCTACGAGCAGTACTTC.

Concerning this clone itself: The same CDR3 is also encoded by other DNA sequences in this sample. This chain uses TRBV7-9 with TRBJ2-7; the match to TRBD1 covers 8 bases. The CDR3 is made up of 14 amino acids. V was clipped by 1 base and J by 5 bases; unmatched bases: 4. CDR1 and CDR2 from the germline V gene are SEHNR and FQNEAQ (reference sequence). The chain's CDR3 is CASSLGAGGDEQYF. Here the CDR3 DNA reads TGTGCCAGCAGCTTAGGGGCAGGGGGCGACGAGCAGTACTTC.

This clone was picked up one time. V usage is TRBV19 and J usage is TRBJ2-7, with TRBD1 matching 7 bases. J gave up 5 bases and V 6 bases, and 7 bases lay outside the gene matches. The germline gives CDR1 LNHDA, CDR2 SQIVND (reference sequence). This CDR3 is 13 amino acids long. The CDR3 nucleotides read TGTGCCAGTAGGAAGACAGGGAGCAACGAGCAGTACTTC. Translation gives CASRKTGSNEQYF.

V gene TRBV30 combines with J gene TRBJ2-7, with 7 bases identical to TRBD1. Per the germline V gene, CDR1 is GTSNPN and CDR2 is SVGIG (reference sequence). After removal of 1 base from V and 2 bases from J, the junction contained 8 bases not matched to a gene. The CDR3 is made up of 15 amino acids. Here the CDR3 DNA reads TGTGCCTGGAGTGCAGGAACGAGGGGGCCCTACGAGCAGTACTTC. It codes for CAWSAGTRGPYEQYF.

The chain is built from TRBV7-2 and TRBJ2-7; D possibly corresponds to TRBD1 (5 bases). Trimming stripped 2 bases from V and 5 bases from J, with 13 bases between. Per the germline V gene, CDR1 is SGHTA and CDR2 is FQGNSA. The CDR3 loop spans 14 amino acids. This chain's CDR3 is CASSLSPGRNEQYF. In nucleotides, the CDR3 is TGTGCCAGCAGCTTAAGTCCAGGGCGGAACGAGCAGTACTTC. Together with reference TRBV7-2 and TRBJ2-7, the CDR3 gives the full variable domain: GAGVSQSPSNKVTEKGKDVELRCDPISGHTALYWYRQSLGQGLEFLIYFQGNSAPDKSGLPSDRFSAERTGGSVSTLTIQRTQQEDSAVYLCASSLSPGRNEQYFGPGTRLTVT.

This chain connects TRBV7-3 to TRBJ2-6; no firm D call. V was cut by 1 base and J by 0 bases, with 7 bases left in between. The CDR3 totals 16 residues. The germline V gene has CDR1 SGHTA and CDR2 FQGTGA. The CDR3 DNA reads as TGTGCCAGCAGCTTAAAAACCGGCTCTGGGGCCAACGTCCTGACTTTC. Translated: CASSLKTGSGANVLTF.

This sequence joins TRBV5-5 and TRBJ1-1, with D possibly matching TRBD1 (5 bases). The germline V gene has CDR1 SGHKS and CDR2 YYEKEE (reference sequence). The V gene lost 4 bases and the J gene lost 0 bases, with 10 bases spanning the gap. The CDR3 covers 14 residues. This CDR3 reads CASSLSQVNTEAFF. CDR3 bases: TGTGCCAGCAGCCTCTCACAGGTGAACACTGAAGCTTTCTTT.

The chain uses TRBV5-6 and TRBJ1-2; no clear D. Germline V gives CDR1 SGHDT, CDR2 YYEEEE. Trimming left V 4 bases short and J 6 bases short, with 13 bases between. There are 13 residues in the CDR3. In nucleotides, the CDR3 is TGTGCCAGCAGCGGGCAGTGGCCGGATGGCTACACCTTC. Protein: CASSGQWPDGYTF. The full variable domain, with the rest looked up from reference TRBV5-6 and TRBJ1-2, is DAGVTQSPTHLIKTRGQQVTLRCSPKSGHDTVSWYQQALGQGPQFIFQYYEEEERQRGNFPDRFSGHQFPNYSSELNVNALLLGDSALYLCASSGQWPDGYTFGSGTRLTVV.

CDR3 DNA: TGTGCCAGCAGCCAAGAACTGGTAGGGAGTTCTACGCAGTATTTT. Encoded protein: CASSQELVGSSTQYF. The genes are TRBV4-2 and TRBJ2-3, with D possibly matching TRBD2 (5 bases). The V end lost 0 bases, the J end lost 8 bases, and 15 bases lay between the germline ends. CDR3 length equals 15 residues. Germline CDR1 reads LGHNA; CDR2 reads YNFKEQ.

In DNA form, the CDR3 reads TGTGCCAGCTCAGGAGACAGGTTTCCTTACTCCTACGAGCAGTACTTC. Protein sequence: CASSGDRFPYSYEQYF. The rearrangement links TRBV18 to TRBJ2-7; weak D call: TRBD1 (6 bases). With 5 bases removed from V and 0 bases from J, the gap between germline ends came to 17 bases. Germline CDR1 KGHSH, CDR2 LQKENI. The CDR3 is made up of 16 amino acids.

The chain recombines TRBV28 with TRBJ2-1; D unclear. The V and J ends lost 7 bases and 5 bases respectively, with 12 bases between them. Germline CDR1 is MDHEN and CDR2 is SYDVKM. The CDR3 runs to 13 residues. The chain's CDR3 is CASNPSPNNEQFF. Written as DNA, the CDR3 is TGTGCCAGCAATCCTTCGCCTAACAATGAGCAGTTCTTC. Full variable domain (remainder filled in from reference TRBV28 and TRBJ2-1): DVKVTQSSRYLVKRTGEKVFLECVQDMDHENMFWYRQDPGLGLRLIYFSYDVKMKEKGDIPEGYSVSREKKERFSLILESASTNQTSMYLCASNPSPNNEQFFGPGTRLTVL.

This chain joins TRBV5-1 and TRBJ2-7, with TRBD1 matching over 7 bases. The CDR3 has 13 amino acids. V was clipped by 6 bases and J by 5 bases; unmatched bases: 8. The germline V gene encodes CDR1 SGHRS and CDR2 YFSETQ. The CDR3 reads CASTTTTGNEQYF. CDR3 in DNA: TGCGCCAGCACAACCACGACAGGGAACGAGCAGTACTTC.

The chain has TRBV5-1 and TRBJ2-5; 8 positions agree with TRBD1. Per germline, CDR1 SGHRS and CDR2 YFSETQ. With V trimmed by 3 bases and J by 1 base, 5 bases remained unmatched. This CDR3 spans 15 amino acids. Here the CDR3 DNA reads TGCGCCAGCAGCTCGACCGGGACAGGCCAAGAGACCCAGTACTTC. Its translation: CASSSTGTGQETQYF.

V is TRBV2 and J is TRBJ2-5; 8 bases are a match to TRBD2. Germline V gives CDR1 SNHLY, CDR2 FYNNEI. The CDR3 runs to 14 residues. J lost 3 bases, V lost 7 bases, and 7 bases had no gene match. The CDR3 is CASKRLLAEETQYF. For the CDR3, the DNA is TGTGCCAGCAAGAGATTACTAGCGGAAGAGACCCAGTACTTC. Variable domain in full (rest from reference TRBV2 and TRBJ2-5): EPEVTQTPSHQVTQMGQEVILRCVPISNHLYFYWYRQILGQKVEFLVSFYNNEISEKSEIFDDQFSVERPDGSNFTLKIRSTKLEDSAMYFCASKRLLAEETQYFGPGTRLLVL.